Included here is one T cell receptor beta chain sequence, with context. The target antigen is unknown. This sample's time point: week 23, last vaccination. Topical imiquimod accompanied each vaccine dose, which consisted of 300 ug of mutant IDH1 20-mer peptide. The data are from a study of a mutant IDH1 vaccine in newly diagnosed glioma. Germline assignment: CDR1 SGDLS and CDR2 YYNGEE. Trimming at V came to 4 bases and at J to 8 bases, leaving 14 bases not matched to a gene. The CDR3 has 16 amino acids. The table came from immunoSEQ multiplex PCR; TCRdb's copy has only in-frame clones and leaves some out. The sample holds more than 55,000 clones; about 81% are singletons and the top ten take approximately 8.1%.

The rearrangement uses TRBV9 and TRBJ1-4, with 7 bases lining up with TRBD1. The specimen was PBMCs, collected from a glioma patient whose treatment included an IDH1 peptide vaccine. The receptor was isolated from a woman between 35 and 50 years old with glioma. Some clones in this sample may be carry-over from other donors' samples. The CDR3 DNA reads as TGTGCCAGCAGCCCGTGGGGGGGGACAGCCCCCGAAAAACTGTTTTTT. Its protein is CASSPWGGTAPEKLFF.